The 4 T cell receptor beta chains listed next were all sequenced from one sample in a study of CD8+ T cells in alopecia areata. As the sequencing template, cDNA was produced by extracting RNA and reverse transcribing it. Assay: immunoSEQ multiplex PCR; the TCRdb copy retains only in-frame clones and omits some. This sample yields 200,000 to 250,000 clones, of which around 65% are seen a single time; around 4% belongs to the top ten. Described treatment: oral pan-JAK inhibitor, 5-10 mg twice daily. Sequenced here: CD4+ T cells sorted from blood, sampled at week 4, from a patient treated with tofacitinib. All receptors come from a human donor with alopecia areata.

This chain joins TRBV30 and TRBJ1-3; D gene uncertain. The CDR3 extends over 16 amino acids. Per germline, CDR1 GTSNPN and CDR2 SVGIG (reference sequence). The ends were cut back, 0 bases at V and 0 bases at J, with 12 bases in the middle. For the CDR3, the DNA is TGTGCCTGGAGTGTGAAAGGAAGGTCCTCTGGAAACACCATATATTTT. It yields the protein CAWSVKGRSSGNTIYF.

This clone showed up just a few times. The chain has TRBV23-1 and TRBJ1-5; 9 positions match TRBD1. TRBV23-1 is identified as an open reading frame with a role that is uncertain. The CDR3 has 18 residues. The J segment lost 3 bases and the V segment lost 3 bases, leaving 12 bases of the junction unmatched. The CDR3: CASSHWAPRTGANQPQHF. CDR3 in DNA: TGCGCCAGCAGTCACTGGGCCCCGAGGACAGGGGCCAATCAGCCCCAGCATTTT.

The chain recombines TRBV9 with TRBJ1-4; a possible D gene is TRBD1 (5 bases). Trimming pared 1 base from V and 7 bases from J, leaving 14 bases between. Germline V lookup: CDR1 SGDLS, CDR2 YYNGEE. There are 15 residues in the CDR3. The CDR3 bases are TGTGCCAGCAGCGTAAGGGGTACCGGGCGTGAAAAACTGTTTTTT. This sequence encodes CASSVRGTGREKLFF.

The rearrangement joins TRBV7-2 to TRBJ2-1, with D hard to call. Germline V lookup: CDR1 SGHTA, CDR2 FQGNSA. V lost 0 bases and J 9 bases, leaving 6 bases between the germline ends. This CDR3 has 12 residues. This CDR3 reads CASSLAGFEQFF. In DNA, the CDR3 is TGTGCCAGCAGCTTAGCGGGGTTTGAGCAGTTCTTC.